The 3 T cell receptor beta chains presented below share a single source sample, sequenced in a study of blood T cell repertoires in COVID-19. The assay was immunoSEQ multiplex PCR, and TCRdb's table has in-frame clones only and misses some. The table records some 370,000 clones, 80% to 90% of them present only once. The specimen sequenced was peripheral blood. The origin of the receptors is a man in his forties with acute or convalescent COVID-19.

The J gene is TRBJ1-2, the V gene TRBV28, with TRBD1 identical over 7 bases. V lost 4 bases and J lost 0; bases outside the gene matches: 2. CDR3 size: 14 residues. The germline V gene has CDR1 MDHEN and CDR2 SYDVKM. The DNA of the CDR3 is TGTGCCAGCAGTTCGACAGGGCCTAACTATGGCTACACCTTC. It specifies CASSSTGPNYGYTF.

The chain couples TRBV2 to TRBJ2-2; 12 nucleotides match TRBD2. Germline trimming cut 6 bases from V and 4 bases from J; bases unmatched to any gene: 15. In germline, CDR1 is SNHLY, CDR2 FYNNEI. The CDR3 consists of 19 residues. CDR3 nucleotide sequence: TGTGCCAGCAGGGGAACTAGCGGGGGGATCTCTTTTACCACCGGGGAGCTGTTTTTT. Encoded protein: CASRGTSGGISFTTGELFF.

Turning to this clone: At one boundary the junction diverges from the germline segment, which might be a read error. V gene TRBV29-1 combines with J gene TRBJ2-5, with TRBD1 as a possible D gene (6 bases). The CDR3 consists of 13 residues. Per the germline V gene, CDR1 is SQVTM and CDR2 is ANQGSEA. The CDR3 DNA reads TGCAGCGTCGATAGGACAGACCAAGAAACCCAGTACTTC. This translates into CSVDRTDQETQYF.